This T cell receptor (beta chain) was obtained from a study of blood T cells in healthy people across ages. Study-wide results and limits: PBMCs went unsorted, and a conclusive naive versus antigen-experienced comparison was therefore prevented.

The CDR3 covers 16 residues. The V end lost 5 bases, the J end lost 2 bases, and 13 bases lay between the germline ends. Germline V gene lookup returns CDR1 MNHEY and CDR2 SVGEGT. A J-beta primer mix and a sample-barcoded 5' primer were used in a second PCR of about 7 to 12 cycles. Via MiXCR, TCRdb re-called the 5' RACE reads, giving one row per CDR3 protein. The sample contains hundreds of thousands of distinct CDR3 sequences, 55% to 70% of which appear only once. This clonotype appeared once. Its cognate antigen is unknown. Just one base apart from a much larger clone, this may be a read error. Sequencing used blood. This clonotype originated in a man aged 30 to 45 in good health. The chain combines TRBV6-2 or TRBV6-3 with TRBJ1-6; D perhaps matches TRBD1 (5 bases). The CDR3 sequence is CASSIRQSPYNSPLHF. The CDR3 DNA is TGTGCCAGCAGTATTCGACAGAGCCCCTATAATTCACCCCTCCACTTT.